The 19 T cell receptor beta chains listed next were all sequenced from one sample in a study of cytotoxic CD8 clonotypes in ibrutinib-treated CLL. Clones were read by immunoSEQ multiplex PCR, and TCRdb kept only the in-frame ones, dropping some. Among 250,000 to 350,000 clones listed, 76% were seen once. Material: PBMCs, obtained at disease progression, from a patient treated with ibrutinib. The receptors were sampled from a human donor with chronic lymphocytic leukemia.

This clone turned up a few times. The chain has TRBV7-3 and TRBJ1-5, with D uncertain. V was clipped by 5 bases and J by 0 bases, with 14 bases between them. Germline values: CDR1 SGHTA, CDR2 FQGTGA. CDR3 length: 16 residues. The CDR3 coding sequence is TGTGCCAGCAGCCCGCCGGTCCCCTATAGCAATCAGCCCCAGCATTTT. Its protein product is CASSPPVPYSNQPQHF.

CDR3 bases: TGTGCCAGCAGCTTGGTTCTTCCGGGACAGGGGAACTACAATGAGCAGTTCTTC. Protein sequence: CASSLVLPGQGNYNEQFF. V usage is TRBV5-4 and J usage is TRBJ2-1; 10 positions match TRBD1. With 0 bases clipped from V and 3 bases from J, the junction kept 9 bases outside the gene matches. The germline V gene encodes CDR1 SGHNT and CDR2 YYREEE (reference sequence). The CDR3 is 18 residues long.

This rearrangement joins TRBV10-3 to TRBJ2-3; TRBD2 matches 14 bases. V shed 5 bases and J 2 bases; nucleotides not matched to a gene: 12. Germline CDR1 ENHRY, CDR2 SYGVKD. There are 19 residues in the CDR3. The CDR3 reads CAISSWYRLAGGVTDTQYF. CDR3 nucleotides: TGTGCCATCAGTAGTTGGTACAGACTAGCGGGGGGGGTCACAGATACGCAGTATTTT.

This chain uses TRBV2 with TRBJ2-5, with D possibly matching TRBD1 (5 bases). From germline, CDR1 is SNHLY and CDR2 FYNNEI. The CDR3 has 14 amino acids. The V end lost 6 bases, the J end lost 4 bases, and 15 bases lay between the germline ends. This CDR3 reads CASRQDLLLETQYF. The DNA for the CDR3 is TGTGCCAGCAGACAGGATTTATTATTAGAGACCCAGTACTTC.

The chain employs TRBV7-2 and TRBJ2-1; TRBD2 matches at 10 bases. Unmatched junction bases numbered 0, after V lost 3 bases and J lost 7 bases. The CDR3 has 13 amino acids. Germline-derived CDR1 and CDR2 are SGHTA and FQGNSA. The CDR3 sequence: CASSFSGGNEQFF. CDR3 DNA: TGTGCCAGCAGCTTTAGCGGGGGGAATGAGCAGTTCTTC.

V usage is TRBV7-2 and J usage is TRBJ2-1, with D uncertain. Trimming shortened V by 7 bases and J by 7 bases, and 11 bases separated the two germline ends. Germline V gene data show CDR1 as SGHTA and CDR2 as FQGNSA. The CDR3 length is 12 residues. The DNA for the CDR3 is TGTGCCAGCACCCACCCCGGGAATGAGCAGTTCTTC. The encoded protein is CASTHPGNEQFF.

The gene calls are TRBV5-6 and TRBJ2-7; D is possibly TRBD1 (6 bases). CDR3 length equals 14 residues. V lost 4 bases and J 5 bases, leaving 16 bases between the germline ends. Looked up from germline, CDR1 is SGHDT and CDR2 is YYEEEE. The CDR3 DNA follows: TGTGCCAGCAGCCCAGGCCACAGGGTCAACGAGCAGTACTTC. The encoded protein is CASSPGHRVNEQYF. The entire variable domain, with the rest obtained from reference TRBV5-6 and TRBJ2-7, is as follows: DAGVTQSPTHLIKTRGQQVTLRCSPKSGHDTVSWYQQALGQGPQFIFQYYEEEERQRGNFPDRFSGHQFPNYSSELNVNALLLGDSALYLCASSPGHRVNEQYFGPGTRLTVT.

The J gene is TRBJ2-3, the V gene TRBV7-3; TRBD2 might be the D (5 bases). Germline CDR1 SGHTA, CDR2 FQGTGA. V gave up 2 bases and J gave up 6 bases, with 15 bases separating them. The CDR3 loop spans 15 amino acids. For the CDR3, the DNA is TGTGCCAGCAGCTTAGGACTTGATTCGGCGGATACGCAGTATTTT. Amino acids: CASSLGLDSADTQYF. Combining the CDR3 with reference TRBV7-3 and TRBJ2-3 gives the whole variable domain GAGVSQTPSNKVTEKGKYVELRCDPISGHTALYWYRQSLGQGPEFLIYFQGTGAADDSGLPNDRFFAVRPEGSVSTLKIQRTERGDSAVYLCASSLGLDSADTQYFGPGTRLTVL.

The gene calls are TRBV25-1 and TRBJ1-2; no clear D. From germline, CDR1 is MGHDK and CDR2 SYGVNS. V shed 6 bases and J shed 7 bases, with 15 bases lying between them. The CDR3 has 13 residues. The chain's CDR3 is CASRANVETGYTF. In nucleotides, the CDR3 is TGTGCCAGCAGGGCGAATGTGGAGACTGGCTACACCTTC.

CDR3 region: CASSSVLAGPELFF. CDR3 sequence (DNA): TGTGCCAGCAGTTCGGTCTTAGCGGGACCGGAGCTGTTTTTT. The chain links TRBV28 to TRBJ2-2; 8 bases agree with TRBD2. CDR1 and CDR2 (germline): MDHEN, SYDVKM. V lost 4 bases and J lost 10; bases outside the gene matches: 8. This CDR3 is 14 amino acids long.

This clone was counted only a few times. CDR3 DNA sequence: TGTGCCAGCGGACGGGATATGTGGGATGAGCAGTTCTTC. This encodes CASGRDMWDEQFF. The V gene is TRBV11-2, the J gene TRBJ2-1; D may be TRBD2 (5 bases). V dropped 8 bases and J dropped 8 bases, with 16 bases sitting between them. Germline CDR1 and CDR2: SGHAT and FQNNGV. CDR3 size: 13 residues.

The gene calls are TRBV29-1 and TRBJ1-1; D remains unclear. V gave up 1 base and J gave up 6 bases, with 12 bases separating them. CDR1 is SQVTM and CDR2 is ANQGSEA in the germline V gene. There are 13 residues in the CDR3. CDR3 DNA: TGCAGCGTTGAAGCGCTTGTCTCAGCTGAAGCTTTCTTT. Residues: CSVEALVSAEAFF.

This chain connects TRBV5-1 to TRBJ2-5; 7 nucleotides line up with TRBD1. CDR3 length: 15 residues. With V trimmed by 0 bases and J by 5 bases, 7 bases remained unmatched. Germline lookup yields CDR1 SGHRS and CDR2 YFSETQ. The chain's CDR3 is CASSLGPGQPETQYF. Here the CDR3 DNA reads TGCGCCAGCAGCTTGGGGCCGGGACAGCCGGAGACCCAGTACTTC.

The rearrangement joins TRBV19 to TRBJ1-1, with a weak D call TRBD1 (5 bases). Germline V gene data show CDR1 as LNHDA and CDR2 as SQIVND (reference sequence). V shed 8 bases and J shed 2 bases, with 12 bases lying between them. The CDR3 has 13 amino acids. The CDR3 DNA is TGTGCCAGTTCGGGGGGTGTTAACACTGAAGCTTTCTTT. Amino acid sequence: CASSGGVNTEAFF.

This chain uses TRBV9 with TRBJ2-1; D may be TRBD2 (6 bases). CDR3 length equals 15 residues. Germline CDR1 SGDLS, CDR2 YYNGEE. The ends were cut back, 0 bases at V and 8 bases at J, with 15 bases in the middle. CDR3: CASSVAGALRDEQFF. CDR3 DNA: TGTGCCAGCAGCGTAGCGGGAGCTCTAAGGGATGAGCAGTTCTTC. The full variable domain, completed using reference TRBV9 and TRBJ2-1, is DSGVTQTPKHLITATGQRVTLRCSPRSGDLSVYWYQQSLDQGLQFLIQYYNGEERAKGNILERFSAQQFPDLHSELNLSSLELGDSALYFCASSVAGALRDEQFFGPGTRLTVL.

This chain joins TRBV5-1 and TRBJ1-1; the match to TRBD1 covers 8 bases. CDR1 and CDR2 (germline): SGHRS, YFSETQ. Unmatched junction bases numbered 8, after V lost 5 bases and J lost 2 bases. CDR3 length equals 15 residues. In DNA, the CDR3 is TGCGCCAGCAGGGGACAGGTCGGAGTTAACACTGAAGCTTTCTTT. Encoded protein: CASRGQVGVNTEAFF.

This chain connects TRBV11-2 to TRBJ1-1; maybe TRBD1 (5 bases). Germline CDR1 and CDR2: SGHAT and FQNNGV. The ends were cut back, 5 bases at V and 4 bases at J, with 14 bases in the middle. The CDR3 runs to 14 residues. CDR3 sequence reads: CASSGGSASTEAFF. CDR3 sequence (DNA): TGTGCCAGCAGCGGGGGGTCGGCCAGCACTGAAGCTTTCTTT.

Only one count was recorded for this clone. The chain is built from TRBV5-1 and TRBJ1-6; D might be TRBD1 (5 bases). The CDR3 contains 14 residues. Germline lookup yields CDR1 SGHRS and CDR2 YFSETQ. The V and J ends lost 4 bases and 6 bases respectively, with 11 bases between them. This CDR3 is CASSPRQPNSPLHF. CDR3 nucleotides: TGCGCCAGCAGCCCGAGACAGCCTAATTCACCCCTCCACTTT.

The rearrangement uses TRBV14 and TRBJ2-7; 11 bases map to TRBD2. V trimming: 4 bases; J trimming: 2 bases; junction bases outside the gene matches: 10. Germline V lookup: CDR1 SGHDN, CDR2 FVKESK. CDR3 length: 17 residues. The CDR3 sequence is CASSPPHSGRAPYEQYF. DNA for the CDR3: TGTGCCAGCAGCCCTCCCCATAGCGGGAGGGCCCCCTACGAGCAGTACTTC.